The clone carrying this TCR beta chain was seen only a few times. As yet, its antigen is unknown. These data come from a study of T cells in Graves' hyperthyroidism and ophthalmopathy. In the study overall: Staff took peripheral blood when the initial diagnosis was made, before any treatment began. Study conclusions and caveats: Most clonotypes expanded in thyroid above 0.001 were likewise present in blood. Using 13 V-J features, a model discriminated ophthalmopathy from stable hyperthyroidism.

Trimming removed 2 bases from V and 8 bases from J, with 10 bases in between. Germline values: CDR1 MDHEN, CDR2 SYDVKM. The CDR3 consists of 12 residues. When ophthalmopathy did not progress within 18 months, Graves' hyperthyroidism was considered stable. Amplification yielded TCR beta CDR3 regions, with RNA transcripts as the source. The HTBI primer set was used in a first-round RT-PCR of the TCR CDR3. Via MiXCR, TCRdb re-called the multiplex PCR reads, giving one row per CDR3 protein. The sample yields roughly 740,000 distinct CDR3 sequences, 16% seen once. The specimen sequenced was blood. The chain recombines TRBV28 with TRBJ2-7; D is uncertain. The clonotype comes from a man aged 18 to 30 with Graves' hyperthyroidism. Here the CDR3 reads CASSLKARKQYF. In nucleotides, the CDR3 is TGTGCCAGCAGTTTAAAGGCTAGAAAGCAGTACTTC.